The entry that follows covers one T cell receptor (beta chain) sequence. As yet, its antigen is unknown. Culture lasted about 11 days before CD4+ T cell isolation. Previously uninfected by SARS-CoV-2, the vaccine recipients also showed negative nucleocapsid antibodies. Germline V gene sequence: CDR1 SEHNR, CDR2 FQNEAQ (reference sequence). V was cut by 5 bases and J by 2 bases, with 11 bases left in between. This CDR3 has 14 residues. These data belong to a study of vaccination effects on CD4 cells after COVID-19. Across the whole study: Vaccination of participants consisted of two doses of either the BNT162b2 or mRNA-1273 vaccine. Around 2 million PBMC per well were cultured with around 9.6 IU/ml IL-2 and about 10 ug/ml peptides. Study observations and caveats: Long after vaccination, the clones induced by infection and by vaccine shrank markedly in size.

Assay used: immunoSEQ multiplex PCR; TCRdb lists only in-frame clones, some missing. Of tens of thousands of clones in the sample, around 77% were seen once. The TCR was taken from a human donor who received a COVID-19 vaccine. The specimen comprised CD4+ T cells from PBMCs cultured without peptide, sampled before COVID-19 vaccination. The rearrangement joins TRBV7-9 to TRBJ2-3; D gene uncertain. The CDR3 sequence is CASSPRGNTDTQYF. Written as DNA, the CDR3 is TGTGCCAGCAGCCCACGCGGCAACACAGATACGCAGTATTTT.